This T cell receptor beta chain was identified in a study of blood T cell repertoires in COVID-19. Data came from immunoSEQ multiplex PCR; TCRdb stores just in-frame clones and leaves some out. This table holds about 120,000 clones, approximately 85% found once. The CDR3 is 16 residues long. The V gene's germline CDR1 is LGHDT and CDR2 YNNKEL (reference sequence). V trimming: 2 bases; J trimming: 5 bases; junction bases outside the gene matches: 10. V usage is TRBV3-1 (or the pseudogene TRBV3-2) and J usage is TRBJ1-2; 8 bases line up with TRBD1. This clonotype was obtained from a human donor in a cohort sampled during active COVID-19. Sequencing was done on a sample of peripheral blood. CDR3 region: CASSQIPTGDPYGYTF. In DNA, the CDR3 is TGTGCCAGCAGCCAAATTCCGACAGGGGACCCTTATGGCTACACCTTC.